A single sample is the source of the 15 T cell receptor beta chains below, sequenced in a study of T cell responses to AZD1222 COVID-19 vaccine. Clones were sequenced by immunoSEQ multiplex PCR, and TCRdb holds only the in-frame ones, with some missing. The sample contains roughly 140,000 clones, around 88% of which appear only once. The sample here was peripheral blood, taken on day 0 of AZD1222 vaccination. Receptor source: an adult in good health.

A few counts support this clone. The rearrangement links TRBV9 to TRBJ2-3; possibly TRBD2 for D (6 bases). Trimming removed 4 bases from V and 1 base from J, with 13 bases in between. In germline, CDR1 is SGDLS, CDR2 YYNGEE. The CDR3 contains 15 residues. For the CDR3, the DNA is TGTGCCAGCAGCCGCGGGACTTTGGGCACAGATACGCAGTATTTT. Its protein product is CASSRGTLGTDTQYF.

The rearrangement links TRBV11-2 to TRBJ1-5; D remains unclear. The CDR3 consists of 14 residues. Germline CDR1 is SGHAT and CDR2 is FQNNGV. Trimming took off 2 bases at V and 5 bases at J, with 10 bases between the two ends. CDR3 protein: CASSLSPEDQPQHF. DNA for the CDR3: TGTGCCAGCAGCTTATCCCCTGAAGATCAGCCCCAGCATTTT.

CDR3 in amino acids: CASSLVGLFNQPQHF. CDR3 bases: TGTGCCAGCAGCTTAGTTGGGCTCTTCAATCAGCCCCAGCATTTT. The V call is TRBV7-8, the J call TRBJ1-5; no definite D call. Germline V lookup: CDR1 SGHVS, CDR2 FQNEAQ. Between the trimmed V and J ends, which lost 1 base and 3 bases, there was a span of 10 bases. The CDR3 consists of 15 residues.

The chain joins TRBV3-1 (or the pseudogene TRBV3-2) to TRBJ1-3; 10 bases fit TRBD1. The CDR3 is 20 residues long. Germline V gene lookup returns CDR1 LGHDT and CDR2 YNNKEL (reference sequence). J gave up 1 base and V 0 bases, and 12 bases lay outside the gene matches. CDR3 bases: TGTGCCAGCAGCCAAGATATTAGATCGGGGGACAGGGGATCTGGAAACACCATATATTTT. It yields the protein CASSQDIRSGDRGSGNTIYF.

This clone was counted only a few times. The chain is built from TRBV21-1 and TRBJ1-3. TRBV21-1 is a pseudogene. CDR3 length: 13 amino acids. CDR3 in DNA: TGTGCCAGCATCCCCGAAGGGGGAAACACCATATATTTT. It is translated as CASIPEGGNTIYF.

The chain combines TRBV9 with TRBJ2-3, with TRBD2 identical over 10 bases. J was trimmed by 5 bases and V by 0 bases; bases with no gene match: 9. Germline-derived CDR1 and CDR2 are SGDLS and YYNGEE. The CDR3 contains 17 residues. The CDR3 here is CASSVDPSGRVEDTQYF. CDR3 sequence (DNA): TGTGCCAGCAGCGTAGACCCCAGCGGGAGGGTCGAAGATACGCAGTATTTT.

This chain uses TRBV19 with TRBJ1-4; possibly TRBD1 for D (5 bases). The germline V gene has CDR1 LNHDA and CDR2 SQIVND (reference sequence). V gave up 1 base and J gave up 8 bases, with 11 bases separating them. The CDR3 extends over 14 amino acids. As DNA, the CDR3 is TGTGCCAGTAGTATAGTTGGGGGAGGGGAAAAACTGTTTTTT. This gives the protein CASSIVGGGEKLFF.

The V call is TRBV19, the J call TRBJ2-2; 12 bases are shared with TRBD2. CDR1 is LNHDA, CDR2 SQIVND, per germline (reference sequence). With 9 bases clipped from V and 6 bases from J, the junction kept 5 bases outside the gene matches. The CDR3 is 14 amino acids. CDR3 sequence (DNA): TGTGCCAGCAGGACTAGCGGGACGGCCGGGGAGCTGTTTTTT. It specifies CASRTSGTAGELFF.

V gene TRBV25-1 combines with J gene TRBJ2-1, with D tentatively TRBD2 (5 bases). CDR1 MGHDK and CDR2 SYGVNS come from the germline V gene. The CDR3 sequence is 17 residues long. V gave up 2 bases and J gave up 0 bases, with 14 bases separating them. DNA for the CDR3: TGTGCCAGCAGTGAAGAGGGTAGCCCTAGCTCCTACAATGAGCAGTTCTTC. Translating gives CASSEEGSPSSYNEQFF.

DNA for the CDR3: TGTGCCAGCAGCCCCCTCAACAGGGGGGTATACGAGCAGTACTTC. It translates to CASSPLNRGVYEQYF. The chain has TRBV11-3 and TRBJ2-7; 8 bases line up with TRBD1. With 5 bases clipped from V and 4 bases from J, the junction kept 10 bases outside the gene matches. This CDR3 has 15 amino acids. Germline values: CDR1 SGHNT, CDR2 YENEEA.

The chain joins TRBV9 to TRBJ2-3; no reliable D call. The CDR3 has 14 residues. The germline V and J ends were trimmed by 0 bases and 1 base, with 6 bases remaining between them. Germline V CDR1 and CDR2: SGDLS, YYNGEE. In DNA form, the CDR3 reads TGTGCCAGCAGCGTAGCGGCCCGCACAGATACGCAGTATTTT. Its translation is CASSVAARTDTQYF.

This rearrangement joins TRBV15 to TRBJ1-2; perhaps TRBD1 as D (5 bases). Germline V CDR1 and CDR2: LNHNV, YYDKDF (reference sequence). The V end lost 7 bases, the J end lost 1 base, and 13 bases lay between the germline ends. The CDR3 is made up of 14 amino acids. CDR3 loop: CATTGGDYNYGYTF. CDR3 DNA sequence: TGTGCCACCACTGGGGGGGACTATAACTATGGCTACACCTTC.

This clone was recorded once. This sequence joins TRBV6-2 or TRBV6-3 and TRBJ2-7, with 13 bases fitting TRBD2. CDR1 and CDR2 (germline): MNHEY, SVGEGT. The V gene end was trimmed by 2 bases and the J gene end by 2 bases; junction bases not matched to a gene: 12. The CDR3 totals 19 residues. In DNA, the CDR3 is TGTGCCAGCAGTTACCCCACACTAGCGGGAGGGCCTCGCCCCTACGAGCAGTACTTC. This gives the protein CASSYPTLAGGPRPYEQYF.

The chain employs TRBV9 and TRBJ2-1, with 10 bases matching TRBD2. Germline V gene sequence: CDR1 SGDLS, CDR2 YYNGEE. The CDR3 runs to 16 residues. Trimming took 3 bases from V and 4 from J; bases not matched to a gene: 7. The CDR3 DNA sequence: TGTGCCAGCAGCGGTTCTCTAGCGGGAGTTTACAATGAGCAGTTCTTC. It encodes CASSGSLAGVYNEQFF.

The CDR3 loop is CAWSVRQARIGYTF. The CDR3 DNA is TGTGCCTGGAGTGTAAGGCAGGCCCGGATTGGCTACACCTTC. V and J are TRBV30 and TRBJ1-2; D gene unclear. V was pared by 0 bases and J by 7 bases, with 15 bases between. CDR1 GTSNPN and CDR2 SVGIG come from the germline V gene (reference sequence). The CDR3 contains 14 residues.